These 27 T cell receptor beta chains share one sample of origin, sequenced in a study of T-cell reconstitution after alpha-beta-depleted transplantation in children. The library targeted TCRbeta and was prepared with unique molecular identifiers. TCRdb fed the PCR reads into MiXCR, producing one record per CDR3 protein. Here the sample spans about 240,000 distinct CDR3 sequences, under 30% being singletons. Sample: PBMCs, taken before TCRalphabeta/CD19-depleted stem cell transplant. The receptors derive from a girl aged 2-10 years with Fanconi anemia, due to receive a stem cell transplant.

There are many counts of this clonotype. CDR3 amino acids: CASSPGGGQFF. The CDR3 DNA sequence: TGTGCCAGCAGCCCTGGGGGGGGGCAGTTCTTC. V usage is TRBV12-3 or TRBV12-4 and J usage is TRBJ2-1; 7 nucleotides agree with TRBD2. Germline trimming cut 6 bases from V and 12 bases from J; bases unmatched to any gene: 5. This CDR3 region has 11 residues.

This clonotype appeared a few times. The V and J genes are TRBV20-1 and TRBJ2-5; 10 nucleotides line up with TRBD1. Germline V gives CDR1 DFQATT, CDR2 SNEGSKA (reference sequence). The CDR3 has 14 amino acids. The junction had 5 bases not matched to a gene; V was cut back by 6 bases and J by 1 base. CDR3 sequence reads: CSAFRDRGQETQYF. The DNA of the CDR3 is TGCAGTGCGTTCCGGGACAGGGGCCAAGAGACCCAGTACTTC.

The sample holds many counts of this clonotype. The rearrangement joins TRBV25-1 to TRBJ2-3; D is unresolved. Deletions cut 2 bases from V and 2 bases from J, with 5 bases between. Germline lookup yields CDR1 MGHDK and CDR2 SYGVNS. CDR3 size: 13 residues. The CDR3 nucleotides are TGTGCCAGCAGTGAACCTATCACAGATACGCAGTATTTT. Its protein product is CASSEPITDTQYF.

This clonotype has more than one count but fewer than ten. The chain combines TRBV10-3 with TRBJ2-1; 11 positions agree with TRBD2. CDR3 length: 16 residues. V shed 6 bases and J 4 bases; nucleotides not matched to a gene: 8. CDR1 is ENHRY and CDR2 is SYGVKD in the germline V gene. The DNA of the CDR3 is TGTGCCATCAGCCTTGTTGGGACTAGCGGTTACAATGAGCAGTTCTTC. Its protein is CAISLVGTSGYNEQFF.

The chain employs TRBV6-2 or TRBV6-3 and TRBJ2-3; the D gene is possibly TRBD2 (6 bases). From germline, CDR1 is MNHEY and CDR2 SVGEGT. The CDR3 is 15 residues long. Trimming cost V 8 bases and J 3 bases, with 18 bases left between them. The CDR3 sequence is CASGRGTPVTDTQYF. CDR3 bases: TGTGCCAGCGGGCGCGGGACCCCTGTAACAGATACGCAGTATTTT.

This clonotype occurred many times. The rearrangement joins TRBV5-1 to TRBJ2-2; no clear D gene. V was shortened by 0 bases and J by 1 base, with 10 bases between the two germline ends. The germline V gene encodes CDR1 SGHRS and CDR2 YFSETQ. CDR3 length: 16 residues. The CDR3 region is CASSLAVQRNTGELFF. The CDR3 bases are TGCGCCAGCAGCTTGGCCGTACAGAGGAACACCGGGGAGCTGTTTTTT. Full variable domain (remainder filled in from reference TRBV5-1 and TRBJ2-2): KAGVTQTPRYLIKTRGQQVTLSCSPISGHRSVSWYQQTPGQGLQFLFEYFSETQRNKGNFPGRFSGRQFSNSRSEMNVSTLELGDSALYLCASSLAVQRNTGELFFGEGSRLTVL.

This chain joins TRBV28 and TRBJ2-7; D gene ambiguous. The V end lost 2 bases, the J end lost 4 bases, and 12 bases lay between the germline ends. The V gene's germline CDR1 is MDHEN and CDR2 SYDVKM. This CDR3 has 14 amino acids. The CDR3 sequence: CASSLVDHAYEQYF. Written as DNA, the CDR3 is TGTGCCAGCAGTTTAGTGGACCACGCATACGAGCAGTACTTC.

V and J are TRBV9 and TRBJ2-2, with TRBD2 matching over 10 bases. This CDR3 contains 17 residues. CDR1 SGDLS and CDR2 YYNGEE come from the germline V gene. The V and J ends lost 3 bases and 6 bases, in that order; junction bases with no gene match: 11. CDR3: CASSAQPGLATAGELFF. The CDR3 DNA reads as TGTGCCAGCAGCGCTCAGCCGGGACTAGCGACGGCCGGGGAGCTGTTTTTT.

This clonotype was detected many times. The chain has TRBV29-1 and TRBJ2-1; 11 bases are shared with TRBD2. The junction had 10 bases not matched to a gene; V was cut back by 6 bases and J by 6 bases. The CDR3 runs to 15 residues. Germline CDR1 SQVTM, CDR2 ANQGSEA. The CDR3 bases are TGCAGCGTCAACGGGGCTAGCGGGGGGTCCAATGAGCAGTTCTTC. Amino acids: CSVNGASGGSNEQFF.

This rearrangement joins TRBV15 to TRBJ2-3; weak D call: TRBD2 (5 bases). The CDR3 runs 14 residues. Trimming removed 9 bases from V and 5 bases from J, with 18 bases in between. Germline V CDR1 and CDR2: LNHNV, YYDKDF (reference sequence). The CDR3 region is CATGPGGRGDTQYF. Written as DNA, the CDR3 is TGTGCCACTGGGCCGGGCGGGCGTGGAGATACGCAGTATTTT. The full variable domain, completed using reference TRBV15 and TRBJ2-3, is DAMVIQNPRYQVTQFGKPVTLSCSQTLNHNVMYWYQQKSSQAPKLLFHYYDKDFNNEADTPDNFQSRRPNTSFCFLDIRSPGLGDTAMYLCATGPGGRGDTQYFGPGTRLTVL.

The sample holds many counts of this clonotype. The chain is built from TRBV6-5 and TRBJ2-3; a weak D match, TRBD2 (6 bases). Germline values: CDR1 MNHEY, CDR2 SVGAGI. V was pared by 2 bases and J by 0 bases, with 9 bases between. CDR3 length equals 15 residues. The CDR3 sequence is CASSYGGTSTDTQYF. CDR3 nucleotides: TGTGCCAGCAGTTACGGCGGGACTAGCACAGATACGCAGTATTTT.

This CDR3 is CASSMSGDGNQPQHF. In nucleotides, the CDR3 is TGTGCCAGCAGTATGTCTGGGGATGGCAATCAGCCCCAGCATTTT. The chain uses TRBV2 and TRBJ1-5; no clear D gene. Per germline, CDR1 SNHLY and CDR2 FYNNEI. The CDR3 covers 15 residues. V was pared by 5 bases and J by 2 bases, with 13 bases between.

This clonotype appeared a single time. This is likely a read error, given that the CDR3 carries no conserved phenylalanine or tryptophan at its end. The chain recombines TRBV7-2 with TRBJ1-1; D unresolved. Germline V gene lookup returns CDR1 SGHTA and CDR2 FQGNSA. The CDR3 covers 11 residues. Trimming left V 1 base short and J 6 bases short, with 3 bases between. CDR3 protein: CASSLVSEAFY. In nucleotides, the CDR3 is TGTGCCAGCAGCTTAGTTTCTGAAGCTTTCTAT.

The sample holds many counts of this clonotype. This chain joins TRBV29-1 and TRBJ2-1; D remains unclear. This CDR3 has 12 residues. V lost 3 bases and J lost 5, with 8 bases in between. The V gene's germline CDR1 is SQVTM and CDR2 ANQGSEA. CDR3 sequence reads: CSVDHVNNEQFF. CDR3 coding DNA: TGCAGCGTTGACCACGTTAACAATGAGCAGTTCTTC.

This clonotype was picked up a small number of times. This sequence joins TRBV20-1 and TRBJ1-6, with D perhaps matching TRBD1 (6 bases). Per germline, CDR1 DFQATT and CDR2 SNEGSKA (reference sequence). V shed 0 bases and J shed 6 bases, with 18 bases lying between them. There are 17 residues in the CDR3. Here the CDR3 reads CSARDLNVDRINSPLHF. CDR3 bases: TGCAGTGCTAGAGATCTAAACGTAGACAGGATTAATTCACCCCTCCACTTT.

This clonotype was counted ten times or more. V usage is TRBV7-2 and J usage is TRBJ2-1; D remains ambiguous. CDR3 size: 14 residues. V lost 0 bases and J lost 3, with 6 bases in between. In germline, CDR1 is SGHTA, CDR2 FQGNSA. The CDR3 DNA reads TGTGCCAGCAGCTTAGCACACCTCTACAATGAGCAGTTCTTC. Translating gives CASSLAHLYNEQFF.

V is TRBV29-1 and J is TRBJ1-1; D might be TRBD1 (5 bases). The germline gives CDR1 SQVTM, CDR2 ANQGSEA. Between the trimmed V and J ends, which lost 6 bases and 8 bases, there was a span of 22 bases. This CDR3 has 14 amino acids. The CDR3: CSVRPLGTTPEAFF. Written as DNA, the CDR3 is TGCAGCGTCAGACCTCTTGGGACCACCCCCGAAGCTTTCTTT.

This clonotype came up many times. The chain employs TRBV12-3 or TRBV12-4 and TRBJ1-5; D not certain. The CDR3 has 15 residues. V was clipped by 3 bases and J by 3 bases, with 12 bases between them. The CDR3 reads CASSFTAAVNQPQHF. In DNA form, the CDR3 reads TGTGCCAGCAGTTTCACAGCGGCAGTCAATCAGCCCCAGCATTTT.

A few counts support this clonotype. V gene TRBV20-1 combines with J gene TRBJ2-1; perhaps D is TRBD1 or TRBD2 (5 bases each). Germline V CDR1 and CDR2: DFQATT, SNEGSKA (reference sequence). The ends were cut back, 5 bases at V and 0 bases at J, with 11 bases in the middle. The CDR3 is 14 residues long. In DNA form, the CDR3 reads TGCAGTGCTCGAGGGGCTAGCTCCTACAATGAGCAGTTCTTC. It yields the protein CSARGASSYNEQFF.

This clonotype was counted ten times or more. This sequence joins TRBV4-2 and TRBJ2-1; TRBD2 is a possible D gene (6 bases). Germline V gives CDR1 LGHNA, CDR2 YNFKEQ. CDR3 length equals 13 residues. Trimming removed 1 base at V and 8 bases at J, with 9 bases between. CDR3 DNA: TGTGCCAGCAGCCAAGCGGGGGTCCATGAGCAGTTCTTC. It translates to CASSQAGVHEQFF.

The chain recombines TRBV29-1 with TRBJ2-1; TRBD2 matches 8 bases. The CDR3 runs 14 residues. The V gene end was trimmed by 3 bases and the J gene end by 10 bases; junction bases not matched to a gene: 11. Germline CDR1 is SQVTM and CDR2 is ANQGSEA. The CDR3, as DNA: TGCAGCGTTGAGGAAAGACTAGCGAGGGGGGAGCAGTTCTTC. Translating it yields CSVEERLARGEQFF.

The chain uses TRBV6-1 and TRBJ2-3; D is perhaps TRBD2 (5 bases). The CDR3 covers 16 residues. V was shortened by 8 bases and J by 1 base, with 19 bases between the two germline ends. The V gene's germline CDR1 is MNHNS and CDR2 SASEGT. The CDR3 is CASGLKRGTRTDTQYF. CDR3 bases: TGTGCCAGCGGCCTCAAACGGGGAACCCGCACAGATACGCAGTATTTT.

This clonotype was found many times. The CDR3 sequence is CASSLSRGVADTQYF. CDR3 DNA: TGTGCCAGCAGCTTGAGTAGGGGAGTCGCAGATACGCAGTATTTT. The chain carries TRBV5-6 and TRBJ2-3; D may match TRBD1 or TRBD2 (5 bases each). CDR1 and CDR2 (germline): SGHDT, YYEEEE. CDR3 size: 15 residues. Trimming removed 1 base at V and 4 bases at J, with 13 bases between.

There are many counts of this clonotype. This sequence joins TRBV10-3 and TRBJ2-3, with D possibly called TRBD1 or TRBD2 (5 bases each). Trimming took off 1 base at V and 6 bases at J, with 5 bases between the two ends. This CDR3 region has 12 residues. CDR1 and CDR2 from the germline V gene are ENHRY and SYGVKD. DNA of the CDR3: TGTGCCATCAGTGAGTGGGGGGATACGCAGTATTTT. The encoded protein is CAISEWGDTQYF.

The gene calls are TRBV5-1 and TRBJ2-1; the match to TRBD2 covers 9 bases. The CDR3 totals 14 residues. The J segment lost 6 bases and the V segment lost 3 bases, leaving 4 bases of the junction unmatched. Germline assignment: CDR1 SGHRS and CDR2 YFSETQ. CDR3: CASSSALAGNEQFF. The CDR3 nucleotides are TGCGCCAGCAGCTCGGCACTAGCGGGCAATGAGCAGTTCTTC.

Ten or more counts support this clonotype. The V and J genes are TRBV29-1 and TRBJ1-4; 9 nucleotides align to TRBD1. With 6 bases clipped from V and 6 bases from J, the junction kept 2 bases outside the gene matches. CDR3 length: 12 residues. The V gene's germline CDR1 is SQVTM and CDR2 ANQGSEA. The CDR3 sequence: CSVDRGDEKLFF. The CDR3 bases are TGCAGCGTGGACAGGGGCGATGAAAAACTGTTTTTT.

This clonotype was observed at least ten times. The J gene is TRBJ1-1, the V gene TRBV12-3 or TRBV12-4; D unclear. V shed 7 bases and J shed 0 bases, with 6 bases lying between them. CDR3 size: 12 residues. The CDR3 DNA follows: TGTGCCAGCATTAGGATGAACACTGAAGCTTTCTTT. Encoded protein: CASIRMNTEAFF.